This TCR beta chain is from a study of blood T cell repertoires in COVID-19. The CDR3 has 18 residues. Looked up from germline, CDR1 is SGHAT and CDR2 is FQNNGV. The junction had 17 bases not matched to a gene; V was cut back by 4 bases and J by 3 bases. The table came from immunoSEQ multiplex PCR; TCRdb's copy has only in-frame clones and leaves some out. The sample contains 310,000 or so clones, about nine tenths of which appear only once. Sequencing used PBMCs or T cells enriched from blood (not recorded which). The source of this sequence is a woman in her thirties or forties who had recovered from COVID-19. The V gene is TRBV11-2, the J gene TRBJ1-1, with 7 bases identical to TRBD1. DNA of the CDR3: TGTGCCAGCAGCTCGGGACAGCGGGGGGTGAAGAGGGACACTGAAGCTTTCTTT. It specifies CASSSGQRGVKRDTEAFF.